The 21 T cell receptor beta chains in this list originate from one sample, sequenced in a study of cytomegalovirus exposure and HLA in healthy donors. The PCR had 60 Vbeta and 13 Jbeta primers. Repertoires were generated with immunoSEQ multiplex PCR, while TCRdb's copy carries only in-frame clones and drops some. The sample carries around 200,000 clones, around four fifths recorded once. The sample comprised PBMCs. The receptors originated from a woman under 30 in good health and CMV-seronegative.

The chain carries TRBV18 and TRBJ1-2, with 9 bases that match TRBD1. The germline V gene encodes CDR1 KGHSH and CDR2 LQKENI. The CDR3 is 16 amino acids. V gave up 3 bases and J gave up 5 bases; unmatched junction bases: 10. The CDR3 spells CASSPAQTGGGYGYTF. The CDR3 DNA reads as TGTGCCAGCTCACCGGCCCAGACAGGGGGTGGTTATGGCTACACCTTC.

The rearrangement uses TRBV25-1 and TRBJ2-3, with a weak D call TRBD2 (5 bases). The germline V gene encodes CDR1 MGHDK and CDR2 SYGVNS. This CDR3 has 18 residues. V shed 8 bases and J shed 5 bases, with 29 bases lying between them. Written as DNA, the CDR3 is TGTGCCAGCCGAGACGGGCTGGACTCGCCAGGAGTTAGAGATACGCAGTATTTT. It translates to CASRDGLDSPGVRDTQYF.

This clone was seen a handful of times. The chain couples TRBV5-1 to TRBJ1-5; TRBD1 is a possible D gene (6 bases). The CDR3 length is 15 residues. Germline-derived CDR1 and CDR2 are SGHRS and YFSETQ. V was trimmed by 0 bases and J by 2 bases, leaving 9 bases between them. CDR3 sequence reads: CASSLDPGGNQPQHF. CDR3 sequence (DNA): TGCGCCAGCAGCTTGGACCCAGGGGGCAATCAGCCCCAGCATTTT.

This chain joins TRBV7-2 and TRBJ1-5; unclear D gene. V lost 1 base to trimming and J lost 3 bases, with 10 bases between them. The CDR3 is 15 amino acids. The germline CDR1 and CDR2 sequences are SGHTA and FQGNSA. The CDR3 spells CASSLEPGDNQPQHF. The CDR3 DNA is TGTGCCAGCAGCTTAGAGCCGGGAGACAATCAGCCCCAGCATTTT.

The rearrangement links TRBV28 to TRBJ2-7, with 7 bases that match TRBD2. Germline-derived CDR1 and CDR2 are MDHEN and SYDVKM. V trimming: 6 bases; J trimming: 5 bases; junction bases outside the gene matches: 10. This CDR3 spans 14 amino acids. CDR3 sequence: CASSVGGSSNEQYF. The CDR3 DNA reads TGTGCCAGCAGCGTGGGAGGGAGTTCCAACGAGCAGTACTTC. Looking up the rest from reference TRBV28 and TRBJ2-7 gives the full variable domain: DVKVTQSSRYLVKRTGEKVFLECVQDMDHENMFWYRQDPGLGLRLIYFSYDVKMKEKGDIPEGYSVSREKKERFSLILESASTNQTSMYLCASSVGGSSNEQYFGPGTRLTVT.

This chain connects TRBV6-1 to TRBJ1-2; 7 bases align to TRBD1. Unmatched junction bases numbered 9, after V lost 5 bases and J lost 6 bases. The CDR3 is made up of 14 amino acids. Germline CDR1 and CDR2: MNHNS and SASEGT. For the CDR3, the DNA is TGTGCCAGCAGTTCCACCACAGGGGATGATGGCTACACCTTC. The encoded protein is CASSSTTGDDGYTF.

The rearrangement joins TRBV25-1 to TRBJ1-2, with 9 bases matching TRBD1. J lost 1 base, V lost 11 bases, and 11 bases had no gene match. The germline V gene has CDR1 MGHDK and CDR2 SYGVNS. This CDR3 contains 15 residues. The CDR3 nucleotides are TGTGCCGGACCGGGACAGGGCGTCAGTAACTATGGCTACACCTTC. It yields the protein CAGPGQGVSNYGYTF.

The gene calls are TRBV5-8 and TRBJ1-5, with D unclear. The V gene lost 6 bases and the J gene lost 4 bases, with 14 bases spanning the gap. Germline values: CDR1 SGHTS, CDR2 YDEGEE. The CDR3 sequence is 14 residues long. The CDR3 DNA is TGTGCCAGCAAATTTTTGGCGGGGAATCAGCCCCAGCATTTT. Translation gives CASKFLAGNQPQHF. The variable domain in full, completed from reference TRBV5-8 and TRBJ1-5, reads EAGVTQSPTHLIKTRGQQATLRCSPISGHTSVYWYQQALGLGLQFLLWYDEGEERNRGNFPPRFSGRQFPNYSSELNVNALELEDSALYLCASKFLAGNQPQHFGDGTRLSIL.

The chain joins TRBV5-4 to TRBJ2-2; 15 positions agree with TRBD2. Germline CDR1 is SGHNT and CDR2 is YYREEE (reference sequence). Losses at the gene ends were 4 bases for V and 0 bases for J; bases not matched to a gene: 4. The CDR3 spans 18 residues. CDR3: CASSTGLAGGANTGELFF. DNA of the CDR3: TGTGCCAGCAGCACAGGACTAGCGGGGGGGGCGAACACCGGGGAGCTGTTTTTT.

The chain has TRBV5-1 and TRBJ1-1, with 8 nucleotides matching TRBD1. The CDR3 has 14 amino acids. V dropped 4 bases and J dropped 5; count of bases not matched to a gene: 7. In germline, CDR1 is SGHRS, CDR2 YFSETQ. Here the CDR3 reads CASSTGQGWTEAFF. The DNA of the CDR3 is TGCGCCAGCAGCACCGGACAGGGCTGGACTGAAGCTTTCTTT.

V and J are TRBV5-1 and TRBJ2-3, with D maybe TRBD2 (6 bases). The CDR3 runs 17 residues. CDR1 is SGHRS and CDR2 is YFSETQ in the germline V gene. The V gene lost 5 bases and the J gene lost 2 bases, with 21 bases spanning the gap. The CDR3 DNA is TGCGCCAGCAGAGACCCGGGAGTGGAAGAGCACACAGATACGCAGTATTTT. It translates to CASRDPGVEEHTDTQYF.

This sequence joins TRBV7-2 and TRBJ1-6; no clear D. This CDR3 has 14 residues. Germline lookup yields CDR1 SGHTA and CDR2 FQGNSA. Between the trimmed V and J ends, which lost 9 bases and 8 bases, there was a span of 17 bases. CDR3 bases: TGTGCCAGTCTCTTACTCCTCGGGGATTCACCCCTCCACTTT. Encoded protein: CASLLLLGDSPLHF. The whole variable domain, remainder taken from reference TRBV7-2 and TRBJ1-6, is GAGVSQSPSNKVTEKGKDVELRCDPISGHTALYWYRQSLGQGLEFLIYFQGNSAPDKSGLPSDRFSAERTGGSVSTLTIQRTQQEDSAVYLCASLLLLGDSPLHFGNGTRLTVT.

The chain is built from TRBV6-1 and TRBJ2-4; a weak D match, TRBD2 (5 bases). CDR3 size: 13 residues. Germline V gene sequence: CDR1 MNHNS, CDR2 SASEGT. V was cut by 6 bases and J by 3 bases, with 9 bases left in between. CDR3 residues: CASSPGNKNIQYF. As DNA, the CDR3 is TGTGCCAGCAGCCCGGGAAACAAAAACATTCAGTACTTC.

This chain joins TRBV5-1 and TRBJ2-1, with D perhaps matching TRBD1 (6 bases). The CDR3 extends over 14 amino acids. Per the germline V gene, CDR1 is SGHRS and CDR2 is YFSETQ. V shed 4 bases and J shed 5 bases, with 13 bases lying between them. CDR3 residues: CASSQQGGNNEQFF. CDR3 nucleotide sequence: TGCGCCAGCAGCCAACAGGGTGGGAACAATGAGCAGTTCTTC.

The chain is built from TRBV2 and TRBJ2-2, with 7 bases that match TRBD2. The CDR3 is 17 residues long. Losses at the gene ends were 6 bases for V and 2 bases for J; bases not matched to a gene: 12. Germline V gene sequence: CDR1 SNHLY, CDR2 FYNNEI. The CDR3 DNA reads TGTGCCAGCAGACCCCTCGACGGGAGGCGCAACACCGGGGAGCTGTTTTTT. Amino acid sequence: CASRPLDGRRNTGELFF.

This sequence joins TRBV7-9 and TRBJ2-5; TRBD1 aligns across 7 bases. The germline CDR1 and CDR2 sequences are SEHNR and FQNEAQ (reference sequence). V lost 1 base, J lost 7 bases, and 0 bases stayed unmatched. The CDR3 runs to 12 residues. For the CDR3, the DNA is TGTGCCAGCAGCTTAGACAGGGGGACCCAGTACTTC. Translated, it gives CASSLDRGTQYF.

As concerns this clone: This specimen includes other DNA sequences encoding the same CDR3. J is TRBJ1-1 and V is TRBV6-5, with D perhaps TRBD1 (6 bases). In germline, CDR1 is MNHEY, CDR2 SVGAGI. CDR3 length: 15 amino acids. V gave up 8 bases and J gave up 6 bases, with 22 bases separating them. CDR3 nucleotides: TGTGCCAGCCAAACAGGGACGGGATGGCCTGCTGAAGCTTTCTTT. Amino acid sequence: CASQTGTGWPAEAFF.

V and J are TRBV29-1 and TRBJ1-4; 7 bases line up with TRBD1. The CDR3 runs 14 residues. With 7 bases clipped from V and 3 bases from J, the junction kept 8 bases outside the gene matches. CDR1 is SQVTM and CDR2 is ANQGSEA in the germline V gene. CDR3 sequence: CSATRTGANEKLFF. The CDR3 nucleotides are TGCAGCGCCACCCGGACAGGCGCTAATGAAAAACTGTTTTTT.

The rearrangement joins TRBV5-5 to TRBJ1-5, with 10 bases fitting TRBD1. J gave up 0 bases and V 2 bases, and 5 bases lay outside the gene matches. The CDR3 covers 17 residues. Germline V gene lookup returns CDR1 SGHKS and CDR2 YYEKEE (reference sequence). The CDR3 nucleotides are TGTGCCAGCAGCTTCGGGACAGGGGCTTATAGCAATCAGCCCCAGCATTTT. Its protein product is CASSFGTGAYSNQPQHF. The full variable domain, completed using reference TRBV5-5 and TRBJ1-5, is DAGVTQSPTHLIKTRGQQVTLRCSPISGHKSVSWYQQVLGQGPQFIFQYYEKEERGRGNFPDRFSARQFPNYSSELNVNALLLGDSALYLCASSFGTGAYSNQPQHFGDGTRLSIL.

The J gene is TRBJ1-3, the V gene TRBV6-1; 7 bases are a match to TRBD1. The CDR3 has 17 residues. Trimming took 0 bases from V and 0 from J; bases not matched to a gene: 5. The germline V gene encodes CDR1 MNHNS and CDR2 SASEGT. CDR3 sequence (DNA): TGTGCCAGCAGTGAAGCGCCGGGACAGCTCTCTGGAAACACCATATATTTT. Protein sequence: CASSEAPGQLSGNTIYF.

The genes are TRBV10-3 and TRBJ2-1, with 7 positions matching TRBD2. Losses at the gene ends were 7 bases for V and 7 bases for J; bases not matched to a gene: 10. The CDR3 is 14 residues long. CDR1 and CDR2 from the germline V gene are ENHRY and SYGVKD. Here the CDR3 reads CAIMGGSLGNEQFF. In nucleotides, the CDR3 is TGTGCCATCATGGGCGGGAGCTTGGGGAATGAGCAGTTCTTC.